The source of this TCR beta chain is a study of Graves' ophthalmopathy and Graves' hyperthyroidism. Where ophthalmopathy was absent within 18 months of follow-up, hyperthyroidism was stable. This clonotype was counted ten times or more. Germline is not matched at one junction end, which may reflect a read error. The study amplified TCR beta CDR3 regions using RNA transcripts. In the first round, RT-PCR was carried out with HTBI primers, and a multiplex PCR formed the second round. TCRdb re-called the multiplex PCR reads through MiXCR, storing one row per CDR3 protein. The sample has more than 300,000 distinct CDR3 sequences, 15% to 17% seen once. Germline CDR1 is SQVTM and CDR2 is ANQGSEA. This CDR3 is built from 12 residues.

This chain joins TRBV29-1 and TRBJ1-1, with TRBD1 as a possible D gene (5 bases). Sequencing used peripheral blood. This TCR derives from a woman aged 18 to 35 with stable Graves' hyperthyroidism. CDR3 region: CGVAAGSTEAFF. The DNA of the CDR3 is TGCGGCGTTGCGGCAGGGTCAACTGAAGCTTTCTTT.